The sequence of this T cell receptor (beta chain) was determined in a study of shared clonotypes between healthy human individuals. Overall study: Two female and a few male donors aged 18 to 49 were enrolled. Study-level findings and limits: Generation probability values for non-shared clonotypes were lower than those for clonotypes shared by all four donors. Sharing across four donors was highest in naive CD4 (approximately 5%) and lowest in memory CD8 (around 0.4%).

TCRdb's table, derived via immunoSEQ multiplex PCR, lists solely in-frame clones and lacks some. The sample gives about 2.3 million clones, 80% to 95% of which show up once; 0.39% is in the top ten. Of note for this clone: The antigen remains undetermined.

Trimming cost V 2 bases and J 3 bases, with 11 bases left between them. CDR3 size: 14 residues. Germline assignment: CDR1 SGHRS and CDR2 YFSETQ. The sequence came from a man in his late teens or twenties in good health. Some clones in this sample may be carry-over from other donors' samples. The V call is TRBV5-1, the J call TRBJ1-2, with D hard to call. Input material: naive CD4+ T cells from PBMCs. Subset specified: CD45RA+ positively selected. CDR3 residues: CASSFVGRDYGYTF. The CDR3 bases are TGCGCCAGCAGCTTTGTGGGGAGAGACTATGGCTACACCTTC. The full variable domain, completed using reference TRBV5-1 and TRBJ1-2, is KAGVTQTPRYLIKTRGQQVTLSCSPISGHRSVSWYQQTPGQGLQFLFEYFSETQRNKGNFPGRFSGRQFSNSRSEMNVSTLELGDSALYLCASSFVGRDYGYTFGSGTRLTVV.